The clone carrying this T cell receptor (beta chain) was counted once. What it binds is not known. Primers for the PCR totalled 60 Vbeta and 13 Jbeta. The method was immunoSEQ multiplex PCR; TCRdb's version includes in-frame clones alone and lacks a portion of them. The sample contains about 130,000 clones, roughly three quarters of which appear only once. This record belongs to a study of cytomegalovirus exposure and HLA in healthy donors. Findings of the study overall: Three of the chains that were CMV-associated were confirmed in vitro to be specific for CMV antigens.

Specimen: PBMCs. The TCR was taken from a woman between 40 and 50 years old in good health and CMV-seronegative.

The CDR3 DNA reads as TGTGCCAGCAGGATGACAGGGGATAATTCACCCCTCCACTTT. Amino acids: CASRMTGDNSPLHF. The rearrangement links TRBV6-1 to TRBJ1-6, with 8 nucleotides matching TRBD1. V was clipped by 6 bases and J by 5 bases; unmatched bases: 3. CDR1 and CDR2 (germline): MNHNS, SASEGT. The CDR3 runs 14 residues.